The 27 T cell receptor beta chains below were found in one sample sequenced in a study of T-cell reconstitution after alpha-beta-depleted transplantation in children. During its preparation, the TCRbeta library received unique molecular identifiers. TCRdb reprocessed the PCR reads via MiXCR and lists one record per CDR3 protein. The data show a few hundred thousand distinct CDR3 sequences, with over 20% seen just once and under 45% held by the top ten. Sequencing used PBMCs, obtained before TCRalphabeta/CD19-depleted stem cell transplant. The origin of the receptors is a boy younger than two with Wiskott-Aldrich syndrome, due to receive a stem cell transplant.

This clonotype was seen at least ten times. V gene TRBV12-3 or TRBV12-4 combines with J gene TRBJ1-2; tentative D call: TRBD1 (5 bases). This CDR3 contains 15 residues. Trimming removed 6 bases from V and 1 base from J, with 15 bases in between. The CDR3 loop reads CASSLRGVDNYGYTF. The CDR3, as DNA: TGTGCCAGCAGCTTACGGGGGGTGGATAACTATGGCTACACCTTC.

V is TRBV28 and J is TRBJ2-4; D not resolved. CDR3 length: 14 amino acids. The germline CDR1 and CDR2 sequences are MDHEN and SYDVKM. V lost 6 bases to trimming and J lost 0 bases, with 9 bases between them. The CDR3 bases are TGTGCCAGCAGGTCGTGGACAGCCAAAAACATTCAGTACTTC. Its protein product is CASRSWTAKNIQYF.

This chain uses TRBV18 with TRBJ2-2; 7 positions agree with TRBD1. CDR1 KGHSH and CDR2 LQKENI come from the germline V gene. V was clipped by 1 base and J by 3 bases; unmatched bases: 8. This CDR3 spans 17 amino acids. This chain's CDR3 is CASSPLNRGVDTGELFF. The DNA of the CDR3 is TGTGCCAGCTCACCACTAAACAGGGGAGTGGACACCGGGGAGCTGTTTTTT.

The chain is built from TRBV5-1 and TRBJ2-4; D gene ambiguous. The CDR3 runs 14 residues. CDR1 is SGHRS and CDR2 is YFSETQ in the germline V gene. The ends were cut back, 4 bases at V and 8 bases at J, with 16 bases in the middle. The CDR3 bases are TGCGCCAGCAGCGAAGACATATGGTCTGACATTCAGTACTTC. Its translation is CASSEDIWSDIQYF.

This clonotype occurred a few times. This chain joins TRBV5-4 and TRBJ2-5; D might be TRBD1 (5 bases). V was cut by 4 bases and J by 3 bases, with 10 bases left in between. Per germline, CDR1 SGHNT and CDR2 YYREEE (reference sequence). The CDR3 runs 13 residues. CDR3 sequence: CASSGASKETQYF. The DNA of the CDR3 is TGTGCCAGCAGCGGGGCATCCAAAGAGACCCAGTACTTC. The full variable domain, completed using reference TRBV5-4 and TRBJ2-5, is ETGVTQSPTHLIKTRGQQVTLRCSSQSGHNTVSWYQQALGQGPQFIFQYYREEENGRGNFPPRFSGLQFPNYSSELNVNALELDDSALYLCASSGASKETQYFGPGTRLLVL.

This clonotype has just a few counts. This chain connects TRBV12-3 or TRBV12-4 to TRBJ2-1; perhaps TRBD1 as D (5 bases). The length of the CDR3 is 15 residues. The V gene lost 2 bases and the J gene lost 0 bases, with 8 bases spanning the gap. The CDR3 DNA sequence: TGTGCCAGCAGTTTAACCAGGGCCTCCTACAATGAGCAGTTCTTC. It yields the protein CASSLTRASYNEQFF.

The CDR3 is CSAQAGPYEQYF. The CDR3 DNA sequence: TGCAGTGCTCAAGCGGGACCCTACGAGCAGTACTTC. The chain combines TRBV20-1 with TRBJ2-7, with 7 nucleotides matching TRBD2. The V segment lost 5 bases and the J segment 2 bases; nucleotides outside the gene matches: 3. The CDR3 is made up of 12 amino acids. Germline V gene lookup returns CDR1 DFQATT and CDR2 SNEGSKA (reference sequence).

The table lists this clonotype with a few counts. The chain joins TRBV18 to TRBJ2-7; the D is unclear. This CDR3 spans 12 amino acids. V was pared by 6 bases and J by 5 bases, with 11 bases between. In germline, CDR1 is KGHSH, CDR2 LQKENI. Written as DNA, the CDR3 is TGTGCCAGCTCTCTCGTGAGGCACGAGCAGTACTTC. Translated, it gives CASSLVRHEQYF.

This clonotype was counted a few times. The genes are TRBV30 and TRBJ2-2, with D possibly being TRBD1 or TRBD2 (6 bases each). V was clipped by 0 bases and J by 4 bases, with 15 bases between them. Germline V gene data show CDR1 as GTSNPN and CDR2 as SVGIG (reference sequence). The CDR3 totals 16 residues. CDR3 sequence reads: CAWSVARGRGTGELFF. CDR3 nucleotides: TGTGCCTGGAGTGTGGCCCGGGGGCGAGGCACCGGGGAGCTGTTTTTT.

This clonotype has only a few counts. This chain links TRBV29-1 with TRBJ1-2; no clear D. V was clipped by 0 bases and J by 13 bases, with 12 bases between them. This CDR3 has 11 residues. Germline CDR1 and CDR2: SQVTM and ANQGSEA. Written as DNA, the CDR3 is TGCAGCGTTGAAGAGGTGGAGTTGATCACCTTC. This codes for CSVEEVELITF.

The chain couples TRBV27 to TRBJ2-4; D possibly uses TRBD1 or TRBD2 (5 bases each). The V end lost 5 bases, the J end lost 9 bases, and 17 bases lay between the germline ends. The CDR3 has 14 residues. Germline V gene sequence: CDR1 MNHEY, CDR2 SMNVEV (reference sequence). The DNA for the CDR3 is TGTGCCAGCAGTCCCGGGACCCAGTGGTCCATTCAGTACTTC. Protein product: CASSPGTQWSIQYF.

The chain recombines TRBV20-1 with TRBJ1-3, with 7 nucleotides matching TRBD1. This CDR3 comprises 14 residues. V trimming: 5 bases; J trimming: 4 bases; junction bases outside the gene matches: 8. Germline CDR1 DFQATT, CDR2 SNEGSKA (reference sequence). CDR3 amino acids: CSASRDSPGNTIYF. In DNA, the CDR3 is TGCAGTGCTTCCCGGGACAGTCCAGGAAACACCATATATTTT.

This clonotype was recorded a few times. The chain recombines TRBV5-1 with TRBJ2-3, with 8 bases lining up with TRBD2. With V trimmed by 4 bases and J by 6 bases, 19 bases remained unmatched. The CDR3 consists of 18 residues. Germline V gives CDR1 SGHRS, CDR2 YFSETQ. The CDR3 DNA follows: TGCGCCAGCAGCCTGCTCTCGGGAGGGGCGGCCACCGGGGATACGCAGTATTTT. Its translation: CASSLLSGGAATGDTQYF.

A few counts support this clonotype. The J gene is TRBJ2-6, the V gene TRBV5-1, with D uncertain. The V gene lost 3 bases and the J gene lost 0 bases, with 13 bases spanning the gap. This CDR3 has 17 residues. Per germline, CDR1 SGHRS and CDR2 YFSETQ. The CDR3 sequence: CASSSISGGSGANVLTF. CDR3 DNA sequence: TGCGCCAGCAGCTCTATCTCCGGCGGCTCTGGGGCCAACGTCCTGACTTTC. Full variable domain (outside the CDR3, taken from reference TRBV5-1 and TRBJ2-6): KAGVTQTPRYLIKTRGQQVTLSCSPISGHRSVSWYQQTPGQGLQFLFEYFSETQRNKGNFPGRFSGRQFSNSRSEMNVSTLELGDSALYLCASSSISGGSGANVLTFGAGSRLTVL.

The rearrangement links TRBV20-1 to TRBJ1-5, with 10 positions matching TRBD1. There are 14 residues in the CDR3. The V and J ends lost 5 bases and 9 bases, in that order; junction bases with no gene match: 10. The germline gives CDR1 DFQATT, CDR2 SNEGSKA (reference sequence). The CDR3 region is CSASPGQGLRPQHF. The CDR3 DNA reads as TGCAGTGCTTCGCCGGGACAGGGGTTGCGGCCCCAGCATTTT.

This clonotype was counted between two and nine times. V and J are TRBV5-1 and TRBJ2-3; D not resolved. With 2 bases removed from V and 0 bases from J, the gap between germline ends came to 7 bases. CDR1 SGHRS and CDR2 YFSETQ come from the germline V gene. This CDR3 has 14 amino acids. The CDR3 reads CASSLQPSTDTQYF. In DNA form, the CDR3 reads TGCGCCAGCAGCTTACAGCCTAGCACAGATACGCAGTATTTT.

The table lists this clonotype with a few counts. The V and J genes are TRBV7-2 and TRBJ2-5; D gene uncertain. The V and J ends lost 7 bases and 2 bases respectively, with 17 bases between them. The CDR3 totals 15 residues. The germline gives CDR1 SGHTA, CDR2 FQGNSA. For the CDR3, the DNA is TGTGCCAGCATACTCAAGGGAAATAGGCAAGAGACCCAGTACTTC. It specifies CASILKGNRQETQYF. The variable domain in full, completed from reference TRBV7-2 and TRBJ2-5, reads GAGVSQSPSNKVTEKGKDVELRCDPISGHTALYWYRQSLGQGLEFLIYFQGNSAPDKSGLPSDRFSAERTGGSVSTLTIQRTQQEDSAVYLCASILKGNRQETQYFGPGTRLLVL.

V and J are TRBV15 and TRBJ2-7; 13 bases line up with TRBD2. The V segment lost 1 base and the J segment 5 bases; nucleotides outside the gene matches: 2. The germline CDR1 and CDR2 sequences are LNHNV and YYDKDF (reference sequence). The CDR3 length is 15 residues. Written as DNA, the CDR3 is TGTGCCACCAGCAGAGGAGGGACTAGCGGGAACGAGCAGTACTTC. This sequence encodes CATSRGGTSGNEQYF.

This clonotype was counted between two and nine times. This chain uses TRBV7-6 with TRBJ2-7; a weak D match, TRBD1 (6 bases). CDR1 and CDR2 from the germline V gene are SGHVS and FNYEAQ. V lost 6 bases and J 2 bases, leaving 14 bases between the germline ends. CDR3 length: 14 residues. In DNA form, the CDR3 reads TGTGCCAGCAGTTATTCGACAGGTACCTACGAGCAGTACTTC. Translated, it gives CASSYSTGTYEQYF.

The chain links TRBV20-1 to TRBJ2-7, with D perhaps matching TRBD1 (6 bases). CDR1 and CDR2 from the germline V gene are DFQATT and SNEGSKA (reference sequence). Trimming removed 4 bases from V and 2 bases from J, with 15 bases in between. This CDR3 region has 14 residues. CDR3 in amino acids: CSAKVQGPTYEQYF. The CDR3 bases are TGCAGTGCTAAGGTACAGGGACCCACCTACGAGCAGTACTTC.

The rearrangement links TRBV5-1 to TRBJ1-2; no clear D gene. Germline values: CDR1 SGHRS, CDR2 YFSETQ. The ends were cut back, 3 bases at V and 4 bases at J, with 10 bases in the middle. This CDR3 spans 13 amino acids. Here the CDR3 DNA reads TGCGCCAGCAGCTCGGGAGCGGGCTATGGCTACACCTTC. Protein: CASSSGAGYGYTF. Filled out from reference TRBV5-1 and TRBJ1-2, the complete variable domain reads KAGVTQTPRYLIKTRGQQVTLSCSPISGHRSVSWYQQTPGQGLQFLFEYFSETQRNKGNFPGRFSGRQFSNSRSEMNVSTLELGDSALYLCASSSGAGYGYTFGSGTRLTVV.

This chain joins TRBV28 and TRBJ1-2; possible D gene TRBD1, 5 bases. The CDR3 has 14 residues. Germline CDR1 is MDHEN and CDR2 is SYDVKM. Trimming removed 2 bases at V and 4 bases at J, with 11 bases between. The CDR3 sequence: CASSLGRVGYGYTF. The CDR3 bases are TGTGCCAGCAGTTTAGGCAGGGTGGGCTATGGCTACACCTTC.

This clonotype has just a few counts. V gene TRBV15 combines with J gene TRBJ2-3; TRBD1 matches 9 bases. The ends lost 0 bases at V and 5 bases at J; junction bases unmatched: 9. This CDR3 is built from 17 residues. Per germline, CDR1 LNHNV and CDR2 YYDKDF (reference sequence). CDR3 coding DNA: TGTGCCACCAGCAGAGATGAAGGGACAGGGTTTTTAGATACGCAGTATTTT. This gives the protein CATSRDEGTGFLDTQYF. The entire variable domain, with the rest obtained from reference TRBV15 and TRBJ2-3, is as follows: DAMVIQNPRYQVTQFGKPVTLSCSQTLNHNVMYWYQQKSSQAPKLLFHYYDKDFNNEADTPDNFQSRRPNTSFCFLDIRSPGLGDTAMYLCATSRDEGTGFLDTQYFGPGTRLTVL.

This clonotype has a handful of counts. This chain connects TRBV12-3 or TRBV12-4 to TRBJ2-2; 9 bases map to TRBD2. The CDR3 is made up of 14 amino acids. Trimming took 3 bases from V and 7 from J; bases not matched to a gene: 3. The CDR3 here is CASSFLREGGELFF. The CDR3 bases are TGTGCCAGCAGTTTCCTGCGGGAGGGCGGGGAGCTGTTTTTT.

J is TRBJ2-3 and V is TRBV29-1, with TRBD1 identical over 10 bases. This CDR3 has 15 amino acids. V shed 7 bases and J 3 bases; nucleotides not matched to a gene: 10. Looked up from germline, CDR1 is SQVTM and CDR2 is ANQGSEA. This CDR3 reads CSGTTGGGRTDTQYF. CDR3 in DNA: TGCAGCGGAACGACAGGGGGCGGGCGGACAGATACGCAGTATTTT.

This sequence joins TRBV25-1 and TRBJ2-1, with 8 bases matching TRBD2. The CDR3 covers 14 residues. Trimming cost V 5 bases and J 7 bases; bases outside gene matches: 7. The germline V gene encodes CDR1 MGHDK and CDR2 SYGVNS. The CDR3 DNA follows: TGTGCCAGCAGTCAAGCGGGAGACCGAAATGAGCAGTTCTTC. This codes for CASSQAGDRNEQFF. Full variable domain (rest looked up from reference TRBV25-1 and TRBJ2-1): EADIYQTPRYLVIGTGKKITLECSQTMGHDKMYWYQQDPGMELHLIHYSYGVNSTEKGDLSSESTVSRIRTEHFPLTLESARPSHTSQYLCASSQAGDRNEQFFGPGTRLTVL.

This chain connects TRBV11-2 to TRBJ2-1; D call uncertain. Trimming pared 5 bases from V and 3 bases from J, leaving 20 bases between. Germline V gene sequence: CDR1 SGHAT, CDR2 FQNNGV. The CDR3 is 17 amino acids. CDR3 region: CASSLTNGPRIYNEQFF. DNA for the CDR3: TGTGCCAGCAGCCTTACTAATGGGCCAAGAATCTACAATGAGCAGTTCTTC.